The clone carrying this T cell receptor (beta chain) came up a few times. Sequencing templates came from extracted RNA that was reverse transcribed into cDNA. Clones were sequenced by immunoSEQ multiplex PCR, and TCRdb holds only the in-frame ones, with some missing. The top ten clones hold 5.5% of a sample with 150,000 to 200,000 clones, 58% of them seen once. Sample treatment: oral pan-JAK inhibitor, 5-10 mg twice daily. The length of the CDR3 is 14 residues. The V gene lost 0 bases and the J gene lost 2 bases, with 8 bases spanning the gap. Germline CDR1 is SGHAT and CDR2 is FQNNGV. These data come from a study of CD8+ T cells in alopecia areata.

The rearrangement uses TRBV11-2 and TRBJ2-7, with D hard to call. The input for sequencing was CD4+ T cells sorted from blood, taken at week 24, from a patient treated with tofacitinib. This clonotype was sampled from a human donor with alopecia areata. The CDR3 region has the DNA TGTGCCAGCAGCTTAGATCTAACAGCCTACGAGCAGTACTTC. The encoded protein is CASSLDLTAYEQYF.